These 19 T cell receptor beta chains were sequenced from one sample in a study of post-analysis software for immune sequencing data (dated by TCRdb to about 2015). Broad study findings and their caveats: Significantly higher frequencies in patients than in controls were found for five TRBV segments, including TRBV5-6, TRBV5-1 and TRBV20-1.

These receptors have no known antigen. Libraries were made using PCR. Sequencing instrument: Illumina HiSeq 2500. To reduce PCR and sequencing biases, unique molecular identifiers were built into the TCR beta cDNA libraries. TCRdb's own reprocessing of the public reads used fastp at Q25 and MiXCR and kept productive beta chains. Entries are consolidated by CDR3 protein sequence, retaining the most common genes and DNA. The sample table lists some 500,000 distinct CDR3 sequences, around 40% of them with a count of one. The top ten hold 9.5% to 13% of the sample. Sequencing was performed on blood. Source of these receptors: a girl aged 5-17 years with multiple sclerosis.

This clonotype was counted between two and nine times. V gene TRBV10-3 combines with J gene TRBJ1-1; D ambiguous. The V and J ends lost 8 bases and 1 base respectively, with 14 bases between them. The CDR3 spans 14 residues. Germline CDR1 ENHRY, CDR2 SYGVKD. The CDR3 region is CAIADSGRNTEAFF. The CDR3 nucleotides are TGTGCCATCGCCGACTCCGGACGGAACACTGAAGCTTTCTTT.

To note about this clonotype: Its ends do not fully match the called genes, so a read error is possible. This CDR3 reads CASSFAGSNQSQHF. CDR3 DNA sequence: TGTGCCAGCAGTTTTGCAGGGAGCAATCAGTCCCAGCATTTT. The rearrangement links TRBV27 to TRBJ1-5; maybe TRBD1 (5 bases). CDR3 length: 14 amino acids. CDR1 MNHEY and CDR2 SMNVEV come from the germline V gene (reference sequence).

This clonotype has ten or more counts. The genes are TRBV27 and TRBJ2-7; D call uncertain. The CDR3 extends over 11 amino acids. V lost 6 bases and J 2 bases, leaving 5 bases between the germline ends. Germline V gene sequence: CDR1 MNHEY, CDR2 SMNVEV (reference sequence). The CDR3 bases are TGTGCCAGCAGCTCGACCTACGAGCAGTACTTC. Its translation: CASSSTYEQYF.

This clonotype was picked up a small number of times. The genes are TRBV29-1 and TRBJ2-7, with D possibly matching TRBD2 (5 bases). The CDR3 has 11 amino acids. Germline V gene sequence: CDR1 SQVTM, CDR2 ANQGSEA. With 2 bases removed from V and 12 bases from J, the gap between germline ends came to 14 bases. CDR3 DNA: TGCAGCGTTGAACGTAACGGGGAGTGGTACTTC. Translating gives CSVERNGEWYF.

This chain links TRBV6-6 with TRBJ1-4; D is ambiguous. This CDR3 spans 16 amino acids. Germline V gene sequence: CDR1 MNHNY, CDR2 SVGAGI (reference sequence). Trimming took off 0 bases at V and 0 bases at J, with 8 bases between the two ends. CDR3 sequence: CASSYSPGATNEKLFF. For the CDR3, the DNA is TGTGCCAGCAGTTACTCGCCAGGAGCAACTAATGAAAAACTGTTTTTT.

The chain carries TRBV12-5 and TRBJ1-1; D ambiguous. The V gene lost 1 base and the J gene lost 1 base, with 1 base spanning the gap. Germline V lookup: CDR1 LGHNT, CDR2 FRNRAP. The length of the CDR3 is 12 residues. The CDR3 sequence is CASGLGNTEAFF. The CDR3 DNA reads TGTGCTAGTGGTTTGGGGAACACTGAAGCTTTCTTT.

This chain links TRBV5-1 with TRBJ2-5, with 12 bases matching TRBD2. V shed 4 bases and J 4 bases; nucleotides not matched to a gene: 5. This CDR3 region has 15 residues. The germline gives CDR1 SGHRS, CDR2 YFSETQ. CDR3: CASSPLAGGRETQYF. DNA for the CDR3: TGCGCCAGCAGCCCCCTAGCGGGAGGGCGAGAGACCCAGTACTTC.

The chain uses TRBV9 and TRBJ2-7; D perhaps matches TRBD2 (6 bases). The CDR3 runs 16 residues. The V end lost 0 bases, the J end lost 0 bases, and 13 bases lay between the germline ends. Germline lookup yields CDR1 SGDLS and CDR2 YYNGEE. The CDR3: CASSVGPGVGSYEQYF. Here the CDR3 DNA reads TGTGCCAGCAGCGTAGGCCCGGGGGTCGGCTCCTACGAGCAGTACTTC.

The CDR3 sequence is CASSFLVSGNTEAFF. CDR3 DNA sequence: TGTGCCAGCAGTTTTCTTGTCAGTGGGAACACTGAAGCTTTCTTT. The chain joins TRBV27 to TRBJ1-1; D not certain. V dropped 3 bases and J dropped 1 base, with 12 bases sitting between them. The CDR3 consists of 15 residues. CDR1 is MNHEY, CDR2 SMNVEV, per germline (reference sequence).

The chain combines TRBV6-1 with TRBJ2-1; D gene ambiguous. Germline assignment: CDR1 MNHNS and CDR2 SASEGT. The CDR3 is made up of 13 amino acids. V was clipped by 3 bases and J by 4 bases, with 7 bases between them. DNA for the CDR3: TGTGCCAGCAGTGAGAAACTGTACAATGAGCAGTTCTTC. Protein product: CASSEKLYNEQFF.

The chain is built from TRBV9 and TRBJ2-2; 8 nucleotides align to TRBD1. After removal of 3 bases from V and 0 bases from J, the junction contained 4 bases not matched to a gene. The CDR3 sequence is 16 residues long. Germline V lookup: CDR1 SGDLS, CDR2 YYNGEE. This CDR3 is CASSGGQGTNTGELFF. The CDR3 DNA is TGTGCCAGCAGCGGCGGACAGGGAACGAACACCGGGGAGCTGTTTTTT.

The V gene is TRBV28, the J gene TRBJ1-2, with 9 bases aligning to TRBD1. This CDR3 region has 14 residues. The V and J ends lost 4 bases and 6 bases, in that order; junction bases with no gene match: 6. Germline values: CDR1 MDHEN, CDR2 SYDVKM. The CDR3: CASSSRDRDNGYTF. CDR3 bases: TGTGCCAGCAGTTCCCGGGACAGGGATAATGGCTACACCTTC.

The count of this clonotype is one. The J gene is TRBJ2-3, the V gene TRBV28, with TRBD1 matching 8 bases. The V gene's germline CDR1 is MDHEN and CDR2 SYDVKM. Trimming took 4 bases from V and 6 from J; bases not matched to a gene: 0. The CDR3 extends over 12 amino acids. The CDR3 bases are TGTGCCAGCAGTTGGACAGGGGATACGCAGTATTTT. Encoded protein: CASSWTGDTQYF.

This clonotype occurred a few times. This sequence joins TRBV20-1 and TRBJ2-4, with 7 bases matching TRBD2. The CDR3 contains 13 residues. The germline V gene has CDR1 DFQATT and CDR2 SNEGSKA (reference sequence). Unmatched junction bases numbered 2, after V lost 2 bases and J lost 4 bases. The CDR3 DNA is TGCAGTGCTAGATTTAGCGGGAAAAACATTCAGTACTTC. Its protein is CSARFSGKNIQYF.

This clonotype was detected only a few times. V and J are TRBV12-3 or TRBV12-4 and TRBJ2-2; 13 nucleotides agree with TRBD2. This CDR3 comprises 16 residues. J was trimmed by 7 bases and V by 7 bases; bases with no gene match: 9. CDR3 loop: CASTYRLAGGGGELFF. Here the CDR3 DNA reads TGTGCCAGCACCTATAGACTAGCGGGAGGAGGCGGGGAGCTGTTTTTT.

This clonotype was found a few times. The chain joins TRBV29-1 to TRBJ1-1; TRBD1 might be the D (5 bases). The CDR3 totals 12 residues. Germline CDR1 reads SQVTM; CDR2 reads ANQGSEA. The V gene lost 7 bases and the J gene lost 0 bases, with 9 bases spanning the gap. CDR3 in amino acids: CSGRGLNTEAFF. The CDR3 nucleotides read TGCAGCGGACGGGGGTTGAACACTGAAGCTTTCTTT.

This clonotype turned up a few times. DNA of the CDR3: TGCAGTGTAAAAGCTAGGGGGGCCTATGGCTACACCTTC. Translation: CSVKARGAYGYTF. The V and J genes are TRBV20-1 and TRBJ1-2, with a possible D match to TRBD1 (6 bases). CDR1 and CDR2 from the germline V gene are DFQATT and SNEGSKA (reference sequence). This CDR3 region has 13 residues. V was pared by 7 bases and J by 4 bases, with 16 bases between.

This clonotype appeared once. The chain links TRBV29-1 to TRBJ2-5; the D call may be TRBD1 or TRBD2 (5 bases each). V was cut by 8 bases and J by 5 bases, with 21 bases left in between. The germline V gene has CDR1 SQVTM and CDR2 ANQGSEA. This CDR3 is 14 amino acids long. CDR3: CSFGHSRGRETQYF. In DNA form, the CDR3 reads TGCAGCTTTGGCCATTCCCGGGGCAGGGAGACCCAGTACTTC. Based on the CDR3 plus reference TRBV29-1 and TRBJ2-5, the full variable domain is SAVISQKPSRDICQRGTSLTIQCQVDSQVTMMFWYRQQPGQSLTLIATANQGSEATYESGFVIDKFPISRPNLTFSTLTVSNMSPEDSSIYLCSFGHSRGRETQYFGPGTRLLVL.

The chain couples TRBV6-1 to TRBJ2-7; 15 positions agree with TRBD2. Germline values: CDR1 MNHNS, CDR2 SASEGT. Trimming took 5 bases from V and 2 from J; bases not matched to a gene: 10. This CDR3 region has 18 residues. The CDR3 bases are TGTGCCAGCAGTCATCCCCCGGGACTAGCGGGAGGTGCCTACGAGCAGTACTTC. Translated, it gives CASSHPPGLAGGAYEQYF.